A selection of T cell receptor beta chains follows, all from one sample in a study of OX40 agonist ivuxolimab in advanced cancers. TCRdb's copy holds only in-frame clones and misses some; the assay was immunoSEQ multiplex PCR. The table records about 97,000 clones, roughly nine tenths of them present only once. The sample in question was CD4+ or CD8+ T cells sorted from blood, obtained in a trial of the OX40 agonist ivuxolimab. Receptors were obtained from an adult with an advanced solid tumor such as melanoma, head and neck, liver or kidney cancer. Each CDR3 is given with its conserved first and last residue. A D gene is named only where the DNA matches it firmly. A clone size is listed for some rows: how often the clone was seen (once, few, many), or a class if it is expanded.

clone_size: -
d_call: -
v_call: TRBV11-2
j_call: TRBJ1-4
cdr3_nt: TGTGCCAGCAGCTTAGAGCCCCCCGGGGACGCTAGGGAAAAACTGTTTTTT
cdr3_aa: CASSLEPPGDAREKLFF

clone_size: -
d_call: TRBD2
v_call: TRBV2
j_call: TRBJ2-1
cdr3_nt: TGTGCCAGCAGAGCAACCGGGACTAGCGGATACAATGAGCAGTTCTTC
cdr3_aa: CASRATGTSGYNEQFF

clone_size: -
d_call: -
v_call: TRBV27
j_call: TRBJ1-1
cdr3_nt: TGTGCCAGCTCGGACTACACTGAAGCTTTCTTT
cdr3_aa: CASSDYTEAFF

clone_size: -
d_call: -
v_call: TRBV4-1
j_call: TRBJ2-5
cdr3_nt: TGCGCCAGCAGCCAAGAGTATCGGGGGCAAGAGACCCAGTACTTC
cdr3_aa: CASSQEYRGQETQYF

clone_size: -
d_call: -
v_call: TRBV5-1
j_call: TRBJ1-1
cdr3_nt: TGCGCCAGCAGCATATACTCGACAGCGACAAACACTGAAGCTTTCTTT
cdr3_aa: CASSIYSTATNTEAFF

clone_size: -
d_call: -
v_call: TRBV7-2
j_call: TRBJ1-1
cdr3_nt: TGTGCCAGCAGCTTAGCCGTCTCGTATGTGAACACTGAAGCTTTCTTT
cdr3_aa: CASSLAVSYVNTEAFF

clone_size: few
d_call: -
v_call: TRBV4-1
j_call: TRBJ2-5
cdr3_nt: TGCGCCAGCAGCCAAGATCCCCCTCCCCCGGAGACCCAGTACTTC
cdr3_aa: CASSQDPPPPETQYF

clone_size: -
d_call: -
v_call: TRBV7-2
j_call: TRBJ2-4
cdr3_nt: TGTGCCAGCAGCCCCGGGCCTTTCCCCCAAAACATTCAGTACTTC
cdr3_aa: CASSPGPFPQNIQYF

clone_size: -
d_call: -
v_call: TRBV6-5
j_call: TRBJ1-2
cdr3_nt: TGTGCCAGCAGTTACGTTTGGGGGACCAATGGCTACACCTTC
cdr3_aa: CASSYVWGTNGYTF

clone_size: many
d_call: -
v_call: TRBV18
j_call: TRBJ2-4
cdr3_nt: TGTGCCAGCTCACCACCCGGGAGTTCAAAAAACATTCAGTACTTC
cdr3_aa: CASSPPGSSKNIQYF

clone_size: once
d_call: -
v_call: TRBV4-3
j_call: TRBJ2-7
cdr3_nt: TGCGCCAGCAGCCAAGAGACAGGCGGGACCTTCTCCTACGAGCAGTACTTC
cdr3_aa: CASSQETGGTFSYEQYF

clone_size: -
d_call: -
v_call: TRBV6-1
j_call: TRBJ1-5
cdr3_nt: TGTGCCAGCAGTGTGCGGGGCCGGGATCAGCCCCAGCATTTT
cdr3_aa: CASSVRGRDQPQHF

clone_size: -
d_call: -
v_call: TRBV9
j_call: TRBJ2-2
cdr3_nt: TGTGCCAGCAGCGGAAGGGTTCCAGGAGGCGGGGAGCTGTTTTTT
cdr3_aa: CASSGRVPGGGELFF

clone_size: -
d_call: TRBD1
v_call: TRBV4-1
j_call: TRBJ2-4
cdr3_nt: TGCGCCAGCAGCGTACCCGGGACAGGGCTAGCCAAAAACATTCAGTACTTC
cdr3_aa: CASSVPGTGLAKNIQYF

clone_size: -
d_call: -
v_call: TRBV4-1
j_call: TRBJ2-2
cdr3_nt: TGCGCCAGCAGCCAAGGAATGACATCGAACACCGGGGAGCTGTTTTTT
cdr3_aa: CASSQGMTSNTGELFF

clone_size: -
d_call: TRBD1
v_call: TRBV7-3
j_call: TRBJ1-2
cdr3_nt: TGTGCCAGCAGCACCGGGACAGGCTCGCGGGGCTACACCTTC
cdr3_aa: CASSTGTGSRGYTF

clone_size: once
d_call: -
v_call: TRBV2
j_call: TRBJ2-2
cdr3_nt: TGTGCCAGCCAGGAACTCGCGAACACCGGGGAGCTGTTTTTT
cdr3_aa: CASQELANTGELFF

clone_size: -
d_call: -
v_call: TRBV7-8
j_call: TRBJ2-1
cdr3_nt: TGTGCCAGCAGCTTAAGGGGACTCTACAATGAGCAGTTCTTC
cdr3_aa: CASSLRGLYNEQFF

clone_size: few
d_call: TRBD1
v_call: TRBV19
j_call: TRBJ1-2
cdr3_nt: TGTGCCAGTACTTTACAGGGGGGGGTTTTTAGCTATGGCTACACCTTC
cdr3_aa: CASTLQGGVFSYGYTF

clone_size: -
d_call: TRBD2
v_call: TRBV5-1
j_call: TRBJ2-5
cdr3_nt: TGCGCCAGCAGCTTGGGCGGGAGTGTTGGAGAGACCCAGTACTTC
cdr3_aa: CASSLGGSVGETQYF

clone_size: -
d_call: -
v_call: TRBV4-3
j_call: TRBJ2-7
cdr3_nt: TGCGCCAGCAGCCAAGATTGGGGGATCATCTACGAGCAGTACTTC
cdr3_aa: CASSQDWGIIYEQYF

clone_size: -
d_call: -
v_call: TRBV20-1
j_call: TRBJ2-5
cdr3_nt: TGCAGTGCTAGAGGGGGAGAGACCCAGTACTTC
cdr3_aa: CSARGGETQYF

clone_size: -
d_call: -
v_call: TRBV9
j_call: TRBJ2-2
cdr3_nt: TGTGCCAGCAACCTGGCGGACACCACCGGGGAGCTGTTTTTT
cdr3_aa: CASNLADTTGELFF

clone_size: -
d_call: TRBD1
v_call: TRBV2
j_call: TRBJ2-2
cdr3_nt: TGTGCCAGCAGTTGGGGGGACAGGGTCACCGGGGAGCTGTTTTTT
cdr3_aa: CASSWGDRVTGELFF

clone_size: -
d_call: -
v_call: TRBV5-1
j_call: TRBJ1-5
cdr3_nt: TGCGCCAGCAGCTCAGGGTCGGGCAATCAGCCCCAGCATTTT
cdr3_aa: CASSSGSGNQPQHF

clone_size: -
d_call: -
v_call: TRBV6-6
j_call: TRBJ2-2
cdr3_nt: TGTGCCAGCAGTTCAGCGTCTCTGAGGGGCGGGGAGCTGTTTTTT
cdr3_aa: CASSSASLRGGELFF

clone_size: -
d_call: -
v_call: TRBV7-7
j_call: TRBJ2-1
cdr3_nt: TGTGCTAGCAGCAGGACTACGGCGAACAATGAGCAGTTCTTC
cdr3_aa: CASSRTTANNEQFF

clone_size: few
d_call: TRBD1
v_call: TRBV9
j_call: TRBJ1-1
cdr3_nt: TGTGCCAGCAGCGTAGGTCCCAGGGGGGGCACTGAAGCTTTCTTT
cdr3_aa: CASSVGPRGGTEAFF

clone_size: few
d_call: -
v_call: TRBV19
j_call: TRBJ1-4
cdr3_nt: TGTGCCAGTAATTACGGGGTCCATGAAAAACTGTTTTTT
cdr3_aa: CASNYGVHEKLFF

clone_size: -
d_call: TRBD2
v_call: TRBV11-3
j_call: TRBJ2-7
cdr3_nt: TGTGCCAGCAGCGCCGCCGGGACTAGCGGGGCTAGGAGCTCCTACGAGCAGTACTTC
cdr3_aa: CASSAAGTSGARSSYEQYF

clone_size: -
d_call: TRBD2
v_call: TRBV5-4
j_call: TRBJ2-4
cdr3_nt: TGTGCCAGCAGCCCGGGACTAGCGGGGGAAAACATTCAGTACTTC
cdr3_aa: CASSPGLAGENIQYF

clone_size: -
d_call: -
v_call: TRBV7-6
j_call: TRBJ2-6
cdr3_nt: TGTGCCAGCAGCTCGCGAGTATTCTCTGGGGCCAACGTCCTGACTTTC
cdr3_aa: CASSSRVFSGANVLTF

clone_size: -
d_call: -
v_call: TRBV7-6
j_call: TRBJ1-3
cdr3_nt: TGTGCCAGCAGCCCCCCCCGGCAGCCCTCTGGAAACACCATATATTTT
cdr3_aa: CASSPPRQPSGNTIYF

clone_size: -
d_call: -
v_call: TRBV5-1
j_call: TRBJ1-3
cdr3_nt: TGCGCCAGCAGCTTGGAGGTACAGGGTACGGGTGGAAACACCATATATTTT
cdr3_aa: CASSLEVQGTGGNTIYF

clone_size: -
d_call: TRBD1
v_call: TRBV18
j_call: TRBJ1-5
cdr3_nt: TGTGCCAGCTCGGGGACAGGGGAAGAGGTTCAGCCCCAGCATTTT
cdr3_aa: CASSGTGEEVQPQHF

clone_size: -
d_call: -
v_call: TRBV20-1
j_call: TRBJ1-2
cdr3_nt: TGCAGTGCCTGGTGGAACTATGGCTACACCTTC
cdr3_aa: CSAWWNYGYTF

clone_size: -
d_call: -
v_call: TRBV4-3
j_call: TRBJ2-5
cdr3_nt: TGCGCCAGCAGCCAAATCGTGGGAGAGACCCAGTACTTC
cdr3_aa: CASSQIVGETQYF

clone_size: -
d_call: -
v_call: TRBV5-1
j_call: TRBJ2-1
cdr3_nt: TGCGCCAGCAGCTGGGGGACTAGTAGGGGGCATGAGCAGTTCTTC
cdr3_aa: CASSWGTSRGHEQFF

clone_size: -
d_call: -
v_call: TRBV6-6
j_call: TRBJ2-7
cdr3_nt: TGTGCCAGCAGCCCCGGGGCTCTCTCCTACGAGCAGTACTTC
cdr3_aa: CASSPGALSYEQYF

clone_size: few
d_call: TRBD1
v_call: TRBV6-5
j_call: TRBJ1-5
cdr3_nt: TGTGCCAGCAGGGCTACAGGGGGCTTTAATCAGCCCCAGCATTTT
cdr3_aa: CASRATGGFNQPQHF

clone_size: -
d_call: -
v_call: TRBV5-1
j_call: TRBJ2-7
cdr3_nt: TGCGCCAGCAGTAGCGGTCAAGTAAGGGCCTACGAGCAGTACTTC
cdr3_aa: CASSSGQVRAYEQYF

clone_size: -
d_call: -
v_call: TRBV18
j_call: TRBJ1-1
cdr3_nt: TGTGCCAGCTCACCACGGAACACTGAAGCTTTCTTT
cdr3_aa: CASSPRNTEAFF

clone_size: once
d_call: TRBD2
v_call: TRBV5-1
j_call: TRBJ2-3
cdr3_nt: TGCGCCAGCAGCTGGGGGACTAGCGGGGGCACAGATACGCAGTATTTT
cdr3_aa: CASSWGTSGGTDTQYF

clone_size: few
d_call: -
v_call: TRBV7-2
j_call: TRBJ1-2
cdr3_nt: TGTGCCAGCAGCCACGGCGAGGGGGGCCGGGGCTATGGCTACACCTTC
cdr3_aa: CASSHGEGGRGYGYTF

clone_size: -
d_call: -
v_call: TRBV30
j_call: TRBJ2-7
cdr3_nt: TGTGCCTGGAGTCCACCAGGAGCCTACGAGCAGTACTTC
cdr3_aa: CAWSPPGAYEQYF

clone_size: -
d_call: -
v_call: TRBV29-1
j_call: TRBJ2-3
cdr3_nt: TGCAGCGTTGAAGATCGGAGCGAGAGCACAGATACGCAGTATTTT
cdr3_aa: CSVEDRSESTDTQYF

clone_size: -
d_call: TRBD2
v_call: TRBV14
j_call: TRBJ2-1
cdr3_nt: TGTGCCAGCAGCCAAGGGCTAGCGGGAGATGAGCAGTTCTTC
cdr3_aa: CASSQGLAGDEQFF

clone_size: -
d_call: -
v_call: TRBV6-6
j_call: TRBJ2-1
cdr3_nt: TGTGCCAGCAGTTACTCAGTTGGGAATGAGCAGTTCTTC
cdr3_aa: CASSYSVGNEQFF

clone_size: once
d_call: -
v_call: TRBV5-6
j_call: TRBJ1-1
cdr3_nt: TGTGCCAGCAGCTTGGTTCGTCTCACTGAAGCTTTCTTT
cdr3_aa: CASSLVRLTEAFF

clone_size: -
d_call: -
v_call: TRBV10-1
j_call: TRBJ2-2
cdr3_nt: TGCGCCAGCAGTCCTCTCCAGCCCATGAAAGGTGCTGGGGAGCTGTTTTTT
cdr3_aa: CASSPLQPMKGAGELFF

clone_size: -
d_call: -
v_call: TRBV30
j_call: TRBJ2-7
cdr3_nt: TGTGCCTGGAGTCGGACAGTAGCCTACGAGCAGTACTTC
cdr3_aa: CAWSRTVAYEQYF

clone_size: -
d_call: -
v_call: TRBV5-1
j_call: TRBJ2-5
cdr3_nt: TGCGCCAGCAGCTCCCCTTACAGGTCGCAGCAAGAGACCCAGTACTTC
cdr3_aa: CASSSPYRSQQETQYF

clone_size: -
d_call: -
v_call: TRBV4-1
j_call: TRBJ2-7
cdr3_nt: TGCGCCAGCAGCCAAGATCCTCGGGGGCGCGAAGAGCAGTACTTC
cdr3_aa: CASSQDPRGREEQYF

clone_size: -
d_call: TRBD1
v_call: TRBV13
j_call: TRBJ1-3
cdr3_nt: TGTGCCAGCAGGGAACAGGGGCTTGGAAACACCATATATTTT
cdr3_aa: CASREQGLGNTIYF

clone_size: -
d_call: -
v_call: TRBV30
j_call: TRBJ1-3
cdr3_nt: TGTGCCTGGAGTTCGGGACTAAGTGGAAACACCATATATTTT
cdr3_aa: CAWSSGLSGNTIYF

clone_size: -
d_call: TRBD2
v_call: TRBV13
j_call: TRBJ2-5
cdr3_nt: TGTGCCAGCAGCTTTAGTAGCGGGAGTGAGACCCAGTACTTC
cdr3_aa: CASSFSSGSETQYF

clone_size: -
d_call: -
v_call: TRBV9
j_call: TRBJ2-5
cdr3_nt: TGTGCCAGCAGCGTAGGGAGATCCGGGCCGCAAGAGACCCAGTACTTC
cdr3_aa: CASSVGRSGPQETQYF